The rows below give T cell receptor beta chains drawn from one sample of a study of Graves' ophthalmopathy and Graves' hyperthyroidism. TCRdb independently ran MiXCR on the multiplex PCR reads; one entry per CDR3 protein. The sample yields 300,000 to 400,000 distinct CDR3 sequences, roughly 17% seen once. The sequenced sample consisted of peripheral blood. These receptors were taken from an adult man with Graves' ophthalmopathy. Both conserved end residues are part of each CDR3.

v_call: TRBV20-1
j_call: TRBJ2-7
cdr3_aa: CSASITGEQDSYEQYF

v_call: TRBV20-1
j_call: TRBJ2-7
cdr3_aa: CSARDYAGLTYEQYF

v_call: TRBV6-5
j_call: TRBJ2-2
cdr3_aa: CASSLELAGAYLFF

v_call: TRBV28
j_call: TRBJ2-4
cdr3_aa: CASSSPGAGRNIQYF

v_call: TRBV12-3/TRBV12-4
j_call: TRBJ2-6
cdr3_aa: CASSLVAGGGANVLTF

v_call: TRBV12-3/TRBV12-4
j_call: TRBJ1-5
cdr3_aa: CASSLAQGQPQHF

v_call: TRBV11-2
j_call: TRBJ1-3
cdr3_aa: CASRRGDTIYF

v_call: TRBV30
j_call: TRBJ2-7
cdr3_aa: CAWSVRGYEQYF

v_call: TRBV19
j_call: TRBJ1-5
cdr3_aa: CASSILGQGENQPQHF

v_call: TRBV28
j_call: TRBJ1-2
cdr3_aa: CASSFLGRRSYGYTF

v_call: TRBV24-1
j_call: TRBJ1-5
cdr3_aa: CATSDAGGSNQPQHF

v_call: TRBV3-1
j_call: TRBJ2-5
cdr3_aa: CASSQVIPHGWETQYF

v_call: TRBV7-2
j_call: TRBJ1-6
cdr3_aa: CASSPVGSLNSPLHF

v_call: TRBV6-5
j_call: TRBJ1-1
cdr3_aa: CASSYSEGANEAFF

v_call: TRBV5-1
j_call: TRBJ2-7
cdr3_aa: CASSLAGDTYEQYF

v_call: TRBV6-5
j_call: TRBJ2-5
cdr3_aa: CASSYSRFAGGETQYF

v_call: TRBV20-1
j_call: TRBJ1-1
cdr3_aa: CSARFQAEAFF

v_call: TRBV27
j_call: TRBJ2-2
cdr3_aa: CASSLSVPGELFF

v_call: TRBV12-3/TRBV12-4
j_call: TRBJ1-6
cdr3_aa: CASAPRDRANSPLHF

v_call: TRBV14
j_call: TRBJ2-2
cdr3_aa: CASRFQGAGELFF

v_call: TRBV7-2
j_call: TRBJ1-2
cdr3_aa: CASSEQGDVGYTF

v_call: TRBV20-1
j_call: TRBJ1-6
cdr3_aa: CSAIDRGRANLPLHF